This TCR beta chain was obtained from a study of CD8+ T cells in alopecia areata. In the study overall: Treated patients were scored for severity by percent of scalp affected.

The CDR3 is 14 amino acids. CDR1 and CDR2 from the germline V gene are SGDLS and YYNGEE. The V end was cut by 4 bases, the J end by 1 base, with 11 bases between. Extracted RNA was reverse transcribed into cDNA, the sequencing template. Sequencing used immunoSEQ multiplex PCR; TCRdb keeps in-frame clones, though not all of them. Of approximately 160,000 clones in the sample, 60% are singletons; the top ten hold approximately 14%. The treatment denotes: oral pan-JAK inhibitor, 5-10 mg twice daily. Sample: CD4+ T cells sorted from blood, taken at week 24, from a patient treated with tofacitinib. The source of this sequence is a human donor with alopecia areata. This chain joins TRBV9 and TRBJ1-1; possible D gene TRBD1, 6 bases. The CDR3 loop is CASSPTTGNTEAFF. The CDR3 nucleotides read TGTGCCAGCAGCCCCACGACAGGGAACACTGAAGCTTTCTTT.